This T cell receptor beta chain was obtained from a study of lymphopenia after photon versus proton radiotherapy. General observations from the study: Oligoclonal CD8+ Temra expansion after nadir drove photon patients' diversity drop.

This CDR3 region has 17 residues. The V segment lost 4 bases and the J segment 6 bases; nucleotides outside the gene matches: 14. Using immunoSEQ multiplex PCR, the repertoire was profiled, and TCRdb retains in-frame clones only, with some absent. In the table there are fewer than 30,000 clones, over 80% of which are singletons. This clone came up a few times. What it binds is not known. This rearrangement joins TRBV23-1 to TRBJ2-1, with 8 positions matching TRBD1. TRBV23-1 is designated an ORF whose function remains uncertain. This TCR derives from a man between 50 and 59 years old with gastric cancer. The specimen was peripheral blood, collected from a patient treated with photon-based radiotherapy. This CDR3 reads CASSPQVRTGIGNEQFF. The CDR3 bases are TGCGCCAGCAGTCCACAAGTAAGGACAGGGATAGGCAATGAGCAGTTCTTC.